Listed below are T cell receptor beta chains from one sample, sequenced in a study of siplizumab effects on memory and regulatory T cells. Clones were sequenced by immunoSEQ multiplex PCR, and TCRdb holds only the in-frame ones, with some missing. The table has 99,000 or so clones, about 95% seen once. The sequenced material came from non-Treg CD4+ T cells sorted from blood. These receptors were collected from a human donor in good health. The CDR3 runs from the conserved cysteine through the conserved F or W. D genes are given only for firm matches.

j_call d_call v_call cdr3_nt cdr3_aa
TRBJ2-7 . TRBV7-2 TGTGCCAGCACGAAGCAGTACGAGCAGTACTTC CASTKQYEQYF
TRBJ2-7 TRBD1 TRBV11-3 TGTGCCAGCAGCTTGGGACAGGGGGGATCCTACGAGCAGTACTTC CASSLGQGGSYEQYF
TRBJ2-3 . TRBV7-3 TGTGCCAGCAGCTTAAGGTCGACCACAGATACGCAGTATTTT CASSLRSTTDTQYF
TRBJ2-5 . TRBV6-6 TGTGCCAGCAGCCCCCCGGGACCGCAAGAGACCCAGTACTTC CASSPPGPQETQYF
TRBJ2-7 TRBD1 TRBV7-9 TGTGCCAGCAGCTTAGCTGTATTGGACAGGGCCGACGAGCAGTACTTC CASSLAVLDRADEQYF
TRBJ1-1 . TRBV28 TGTGCCAGCGTTAATACAGAGAACACTGAAGCTTTCTTT CASVNTENTEAFF
TRBJ2-7 TRBD2 TRBV28 TGTGCCAGCAGTTGGGGGGGCTACGAGCAGTACTTC CASSWGGYEQYF
TRBJ1-2 . TRBV28 TGTGCCAGCAATATAGAGGGGGGCGCCAGGGGCTACACCTTC CASNIEGGARGYTF
TRBJ2-7 TRBD2 TRBV28 TGTGCCAGCAGTTTGGGCGGGAGTCGCTACGAGCAGTACTTC CASSLGGSRYEQYF
TRBJ1-1 . TRBV20-1 TGCAGTGCCAACCGATGGTCTGAAGCTTTCTTT CSANRWSEAFF
TRBJ1-2 . TRBV6-5 TGTGCCAGCAGACTAAACAGCGGCGGATACTATGGCTACACCTTC CASRLNSGGYYGYTF
TRBJ1-2 . TRBV28 TGTGCCAGCAGTTTCGGACATCTGGATGGCTACACCTTC CASSFGHLDGYTF
TRBJ1-4 . TRBV15 TGTGCCACCAGCAGAGATGCTGGGGGGAATGAAAAACTGTTTTTT CATSRDAGGNEKLFF
TRBJ2-6 TRBD2 TRBV30 TGTGCCTGGAGAGCGTTTGGACTGGCGGGACTAAGCTCTGGGGCCAACGTCCTGACTTTC CAWRAFGLAGLSSGANVLTF
TRBJ1-3 . TRBV19 TGTGCCAGTCGTCCAGACACAAGCTCTGGAAACACCATATATTTT CASRPDTSSGNTIYF
TRBJ2-2 . TRBV6-5 TGTGCCAGCAGGGGCTATACGAACACCGGGGAGCTGTTTTTT CASRGYTNTGELFF